This TCR beta chain was captured in a study of regulatory T cells in long-lasting Graves disease. Overall study findings and caveats: TCR diversity was lower in persistent Graves' patients (versus newly diagnosed ones). It is possible that accuracy was reduced by the small size of the sample.

This CDR3 region has 14 residues. V shed 3 bases, J shed 9 bases, and the junction held 5 bases outside the gene matches. Germline assignment: CDR1 SGHRS and CDR2 YFSETQ. With regard to this clonotype: Its matching antigen is unknown.

Researchers made TCR beta libraries by using iRepertoire HTBI primers and running Arm-PCR on CDR3 regions. TCRdb itself ran the multiplex PCR reads through MiXCR, one entry per CDR3 protein. The table includes about 530,000 distinct CDR3 sequences, roughly 16% detected once. Time point reported: newly diagnosed GD, antithyroid drugs for less than 3 months. RNA isolated from PBMCs was used to make the TCR library. Separately, the same data were catalogued under a study of T cells in Graves' hyperthyroidism and ophthalmopathy.

The TCR comes from a woman between 40 and 65 years old with Graves disease. The sequencing used peripheral blood mononuclear cells (PBMCs), collected at new diagnosis, from a patient treated with antithyroid drugs. The chain recombines TRBV5-1 with TRBJ1-6; 8 bases match TRBD1. The CDR3 loop is CASSSRQGPSPLHF. The CDR3 DNA reads TGCGCCAGCAGCTCCCGACAGGGGCCTTCACCCCTCCACTTT.